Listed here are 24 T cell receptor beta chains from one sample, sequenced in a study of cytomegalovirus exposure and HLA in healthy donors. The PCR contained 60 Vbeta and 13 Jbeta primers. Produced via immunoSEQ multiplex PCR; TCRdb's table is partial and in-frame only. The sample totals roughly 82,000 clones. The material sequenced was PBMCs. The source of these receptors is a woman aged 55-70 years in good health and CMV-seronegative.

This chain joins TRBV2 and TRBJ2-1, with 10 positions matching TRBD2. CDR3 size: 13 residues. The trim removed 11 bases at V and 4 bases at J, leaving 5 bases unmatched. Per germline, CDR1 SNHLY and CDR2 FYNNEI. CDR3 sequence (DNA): TGTGCCGGGGGGACTAGCGCGTACAATGAGCAGTTCTTC. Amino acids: CAGGTSAYNEQFF.

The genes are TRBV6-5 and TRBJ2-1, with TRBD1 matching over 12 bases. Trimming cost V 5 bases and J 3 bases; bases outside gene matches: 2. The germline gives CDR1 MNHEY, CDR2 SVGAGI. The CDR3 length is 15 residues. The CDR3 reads CASSRDRGRYNEQFF. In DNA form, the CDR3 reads TGTGCCAGCAGTAGGGACAGGGGGCGCTACAATGAGCAGTTCTTC.

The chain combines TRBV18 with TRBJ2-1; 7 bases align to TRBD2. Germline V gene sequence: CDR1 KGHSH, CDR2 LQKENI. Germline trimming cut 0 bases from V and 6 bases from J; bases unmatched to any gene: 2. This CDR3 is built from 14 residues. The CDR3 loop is CASSPPGGGNEQFF. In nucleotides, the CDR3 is TGTGCCAGCTCACCACCTGGCGGGGGCAATGAGCAGTTCTTC. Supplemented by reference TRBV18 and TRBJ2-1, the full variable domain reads NAGVMQNPRHLVRRRGQEARLRCSPMKGHSHVYWYRQLPEEGLKFMVYLQKENIIDESGMPKERFSAEFPKEGPSILRIQQVVRGDSAAYFCASSPPGGGNEQFFGPGTRLTVL.

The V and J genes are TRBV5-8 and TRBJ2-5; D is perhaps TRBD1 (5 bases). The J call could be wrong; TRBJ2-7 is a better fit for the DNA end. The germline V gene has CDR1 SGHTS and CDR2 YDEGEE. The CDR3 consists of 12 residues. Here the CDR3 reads CASSPQGSEQYF. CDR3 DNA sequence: TGTGCCAGCAGCCCCCAGGGATCCGAGCAGTACTTC.

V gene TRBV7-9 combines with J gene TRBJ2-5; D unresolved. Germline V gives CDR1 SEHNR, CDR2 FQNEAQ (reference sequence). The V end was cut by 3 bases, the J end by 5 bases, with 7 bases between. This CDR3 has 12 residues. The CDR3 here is CASSFRSETQYF. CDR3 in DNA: TGTGCCAGCAGCTTCCGGTCGGAGACCCAGTACTTC.

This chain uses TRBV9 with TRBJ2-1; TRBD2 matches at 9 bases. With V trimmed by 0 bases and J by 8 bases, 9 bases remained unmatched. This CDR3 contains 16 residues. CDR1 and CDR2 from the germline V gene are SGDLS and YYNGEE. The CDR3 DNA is TGTGCCAGCAGCGTAGGTTGGGCGGGAGGGATGGATGAGCAGTTCTTC. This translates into CASSVGWAGGMDEQFF.

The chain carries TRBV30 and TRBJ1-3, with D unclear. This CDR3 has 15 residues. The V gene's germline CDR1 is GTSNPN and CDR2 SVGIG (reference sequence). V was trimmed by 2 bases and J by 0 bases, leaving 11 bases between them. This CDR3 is CAWSRPGDSGNTIYF. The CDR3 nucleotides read TGTGCCTGGAGTCGTCCGGGAGACTCTGGAAACACCATATATTTT. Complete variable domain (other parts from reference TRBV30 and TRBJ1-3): SQTIHQWPATLVQPVGSPLSLECTVEGTSNPNLYWYRQAAGRGLQLLFYSVGIGQISSEVPQNLSASRPQDRQFILSSKKLLLSDSGFYLCAWSRPGDSGNTIYFGEGSWLTVV.

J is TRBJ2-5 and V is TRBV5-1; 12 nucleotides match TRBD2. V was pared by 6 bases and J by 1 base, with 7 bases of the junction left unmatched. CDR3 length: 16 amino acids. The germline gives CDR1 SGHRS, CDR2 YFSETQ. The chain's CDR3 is CASNSGTSGLQETQYF. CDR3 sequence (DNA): TGCGCCAGCAATTCCGGGACTAGCGGGCTCCAAGAGACCCAGTACTTC.

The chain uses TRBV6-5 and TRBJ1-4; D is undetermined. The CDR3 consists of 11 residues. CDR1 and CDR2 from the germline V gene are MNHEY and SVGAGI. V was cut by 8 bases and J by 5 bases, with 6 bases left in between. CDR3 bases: TGTGCCAGCGGTTTAAATGAAAAACTGTTTTTT. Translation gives CASGLNEKLFF.

CDR3: CASSVRGQRGGNQPQHF. The CDR3 DNA reads TGTGCCAGCAGTGTACGGGGCCAGCGGGGGGGCAATCAGCCCCAGCATTTT. The chain links TRBV28 to TRBJ1-5, with a tentative D call TRBD1 (5 bases). CDR1 and CDR2 (germline): MDHEN, SYDVKM. The V and J ends lost 5 bases and 2 bases respectively, with 19 bases between them. The CDR3 is made up of 17 amino acids. Full variable domain (remainder filled in from reference TRBV28 and TRBJ1-5): DVKVTQSSRYLVKRTGEKVFLECVQDMDHENMFWYRQDPGLGLRLIYFSYDVKMKEKGDIPEGYSVSREKKERFSLILESASTNQTSMYLCASSVRGQRGGNQPQHFGDGTRLSIL.

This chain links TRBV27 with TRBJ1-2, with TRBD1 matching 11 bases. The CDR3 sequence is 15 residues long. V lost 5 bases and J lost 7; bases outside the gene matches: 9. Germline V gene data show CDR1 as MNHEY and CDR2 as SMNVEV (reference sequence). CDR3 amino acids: CASSPLDRGRSGYTF. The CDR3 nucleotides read TGTGCCAGCAGTCCCTTGGACAGGGGGCGTAGTGGCTACACCTTC.

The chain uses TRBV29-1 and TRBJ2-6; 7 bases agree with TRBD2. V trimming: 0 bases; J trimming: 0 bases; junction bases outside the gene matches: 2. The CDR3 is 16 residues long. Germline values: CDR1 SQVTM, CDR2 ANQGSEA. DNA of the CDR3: TGCAGCGTTGAAGATTGGGAGGGCTCTGGGGCCAACGTCCTGACTTTC. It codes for CSVEDWEGSGANVLTF.

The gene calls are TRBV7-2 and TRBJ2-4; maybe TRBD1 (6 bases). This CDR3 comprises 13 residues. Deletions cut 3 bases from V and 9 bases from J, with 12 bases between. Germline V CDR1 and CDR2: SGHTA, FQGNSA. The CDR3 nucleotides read TGTGCCAGCAGCTTCGGGGACATTCCCATTCAGTACTTC. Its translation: CASSFGDIPIQYF.

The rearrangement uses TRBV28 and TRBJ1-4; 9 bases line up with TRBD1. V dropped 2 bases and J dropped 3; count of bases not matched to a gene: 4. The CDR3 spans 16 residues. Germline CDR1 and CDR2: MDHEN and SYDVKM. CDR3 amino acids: CASSLVGQGSNEKLFF. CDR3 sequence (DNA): TGTGCCAGCAGTTTAGTGGGACAGGGATCTAATGAAAAACTGTTTTTT.

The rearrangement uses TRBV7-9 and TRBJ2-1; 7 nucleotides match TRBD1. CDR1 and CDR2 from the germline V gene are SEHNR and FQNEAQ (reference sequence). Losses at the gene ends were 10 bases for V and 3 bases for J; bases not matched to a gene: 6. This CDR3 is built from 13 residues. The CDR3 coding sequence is TGTGCCACTACCGCAGGGGGCTACAATGAGCAGTTCTTC. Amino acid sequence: CATTAGGYNEQFF.

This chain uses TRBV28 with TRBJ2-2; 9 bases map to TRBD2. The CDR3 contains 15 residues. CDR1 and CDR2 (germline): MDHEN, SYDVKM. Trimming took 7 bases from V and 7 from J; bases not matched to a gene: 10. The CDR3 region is CASTVAGAGNGELFF. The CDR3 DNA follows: TGTGCCAGCACCGTAGCGGGAGCGGGCAACGGGGAGCTGTTTTTT.

CDR3 DNA: TGTGCCAGCAGTTTTTCCGGGGGGAACAATCAGCCCCAGCATTTT. As protein: CASSFSGGNNQPQHF. The chain recombines TRBV28 with TRBJ1-5; a weak D match, TRBD1 (5 bases). Germline-derived CDR1 and CDR2 are MDHEN and SYDVKM. This CDR3 is built from 15 residues. V lost 3 bases, J lost 3 bases, and 12 bases lay in between.

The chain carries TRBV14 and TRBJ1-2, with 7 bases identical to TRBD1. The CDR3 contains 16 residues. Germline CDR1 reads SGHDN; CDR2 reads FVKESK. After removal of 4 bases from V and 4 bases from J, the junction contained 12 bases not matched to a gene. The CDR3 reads CASSRSLTGEIYGYTF. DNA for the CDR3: TGTGCCAGCAGCCGAAGCCTAACAGGGGAAATCTATGGCTACACCTTC.

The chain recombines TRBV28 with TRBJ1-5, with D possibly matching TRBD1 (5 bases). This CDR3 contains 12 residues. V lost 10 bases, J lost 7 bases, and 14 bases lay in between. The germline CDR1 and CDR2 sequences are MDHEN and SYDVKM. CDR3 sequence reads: CAIGGRDQPQHF. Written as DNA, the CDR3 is TGTGCCATCGGGGGTCGGGACCAGCCCCAGCATTTT.

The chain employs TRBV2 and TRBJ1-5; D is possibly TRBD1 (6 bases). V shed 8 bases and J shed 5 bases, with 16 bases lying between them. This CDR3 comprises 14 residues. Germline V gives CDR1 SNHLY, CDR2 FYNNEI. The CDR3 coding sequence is TGTGCCAGCGTTTTCCATAGGACAGATCAGCCCCAGCATTTT. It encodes CASVFHRTDQPQHF.

The CDR3 DNA reads TGTGCCAGTAGTACGGGACAGCCTCAGGGTGGCTACACCTTC. It is translated as CASSTGQPQGGYTF. The chain combines TRBV19 with TRBJ1-2; 7 bases line up with TRBD1. The CDR3 extends over 14 amino acids. Germline V gives CDR1 LNHDA, CDR2 SQIVND (reference sequence). Germline trimming cut 4 bases from V and 7 bases from J; bases unmatched to any gene: 9.

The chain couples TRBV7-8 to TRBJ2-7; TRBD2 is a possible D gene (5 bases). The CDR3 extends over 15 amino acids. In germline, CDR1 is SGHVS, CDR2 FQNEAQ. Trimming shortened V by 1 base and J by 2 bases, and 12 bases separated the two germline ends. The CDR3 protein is CASSLGVGVPYEQYF. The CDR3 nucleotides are TGTGCCAGCAGCTTAGGCGTGGGAGTACCCTACGAGCAGTACTTC.

CDR3 residues: CASSQGLGGRADTQYF. The CDR3, as DNA: TGTGCCAGCAGCCAAGGACTTGGCGGGAGGGCGGATACGCAGTATTTT. The chain carries TRBV4-2 and TRBJ2-3, with TRBD2 identical over 9 bases. Trimming took 1 base from V and 6 from J; bases not matched to a gene: 8. Germline CDR1 is LGHNA and CDR2 is YNFKEQ. This CDR3 comprises 16 residues.

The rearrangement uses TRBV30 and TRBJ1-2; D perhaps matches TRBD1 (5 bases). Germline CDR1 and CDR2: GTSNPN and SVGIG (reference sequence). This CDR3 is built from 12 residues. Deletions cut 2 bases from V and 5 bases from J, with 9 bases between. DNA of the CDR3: TGTGCCTGGAGTCCAGGGAGGTATGGCTACACCTTC. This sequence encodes CAWSPGRYGYTF.